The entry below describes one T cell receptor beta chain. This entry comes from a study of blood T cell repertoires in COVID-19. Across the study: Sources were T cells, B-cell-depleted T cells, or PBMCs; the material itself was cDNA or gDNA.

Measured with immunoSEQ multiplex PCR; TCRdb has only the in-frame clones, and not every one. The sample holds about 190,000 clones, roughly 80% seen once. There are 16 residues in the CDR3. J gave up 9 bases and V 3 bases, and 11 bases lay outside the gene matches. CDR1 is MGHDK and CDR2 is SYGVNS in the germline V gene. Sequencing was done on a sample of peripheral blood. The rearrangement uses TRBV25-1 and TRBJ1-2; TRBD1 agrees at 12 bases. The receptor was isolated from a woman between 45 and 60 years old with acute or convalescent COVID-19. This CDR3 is CASSDPGQGARISYTF. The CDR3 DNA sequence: TGTGCCAGCAGTGACCCGGGACAGGGGGCGCGAATAAGCTACACCTTC.